Presented here are 21 T cell receptor beta chains from one specimen sequenced in a study of T cell responses to AZD1222 COVID-19 vaccine. Some clones are missing from TCRdb's copy, which holds only in-frame ones; the method was immunoSEQ multiplex PCR. The sample yields 150,000 or so clones, about 90% seen once. The sample was peripheral blood, taken on day 0 of AZD1222 vaccination. The receptors stem from an adult in good health.

This sequence joins TRBV5-1 and TRBJ1-1, with no clear D. The CDR3 has 13 residues. CDR1 and CDR2 from the germline V gene are SGHRS and YFSETQ. V was shortened by 5 bases and J by 7 bases, with 15 bases between the two germline ends. In DNA, the CDR3 is TGCGCCAGCAGTATTGGACGGGATGTTGAAGCTTTCTTT. Its translation is CASSIGRDVEAFF.

The chain recombines TRBV29-1 with TRBJ1-3, with D hard to call. CDR3 size: 14 residues. Trimming took 7 bases from V and 0 from J, leaving 13 bases between them. CDR1 and CDR2 from the germline V gene are SQVTM and ANQGSEA. The CDR3, as DNA: TGCAGCGCCATTCCGGGGAGCTCTGGAAACACCATATATTTT. Amino acids: CSAIPGSSGNTIYF.

J is TRBJ1-6 and V is TRBV11-1; D gene uncertain. The CDR3 sequence is 13 residues long. The germline gives CDR1 SGHAT, CDR2 FQDESV (reference sequence). Trimming left V 5 bases short and J 10 bases short, with 12 bases between. For the CDR3, the DNA is TGTGCCAGCAGCCGAAACAGTGCATCACCCCTCCACTTT. Residues: CASSRNSASPLHF.

The chain recombines TRBV19 with TRBJ1-1; 9 bases line up with TRBD1. CDR3 length: 14 amino acids. Germline V gives CDR1 LNHDA, CDR2 SQIVND (reference sequence). V shed 3 bases and J 6 bases; nucleotides not matched to a gene: 5. DNA of the CDR3: TGTGCCAGTAGTATCGGGGACAGGGAATCTGAAGCTTTCTTT. Its translation: CASSIGDRESEAFF.

The chain couples TRBV6-2 or TRBV6-3 to TRBJ2-1; D not certain. The V end lost 6 bases, the J end lost 0 bases, and 15 bases lay between the germline ends. The germline V gene encodes CDR1 MNHEY and CDR2 SVGEGT. The CDR3 sequence is 16 residues long. The CDR3 DNA reads TGTGCCAGCAGCCACCCCCGGTTAAGCTCCTACAATGAGCAGTTCTTC. This encodes CASSHPRLSSYNEQFF.

V is TRBV7-2 and J is TRBJ2-1; no definite D call. V shed 3 bases and J shed 7 bases, with 19 bases lying between them. The germline V gene encodes CDR1 SGHTA and CDR2 FQGNSA. This CDR3 is built from 16 residues. The CDR3 loop is CASSFAPGLTPNEQFF. The CDR3 nucleotides are TGTGCCAGCAGCTTTGCTCCGGGTTTAACGCCGAATGAGCAGTTCTTC.

The chain uses TRBV6-5 and TRBJ1-6; 10 nucleotides match TRBD1. V lost 9 bases and J lost 8; bases outside the gene matches: 7. CDR1 is MNHEY, CDR2 SVGAGI, per germline. The CDR3 totals 14 residues. CDR3 loop: CASGQGVVDSPLHF. CDR3 DNA sequence: TGTGCCAGTGGACAGGGGGTAGTTGATTCACCCCTCCACTTT.

The V call is TRBV10-3, the J call TRBJ2-7; 12 positions agree with TRBD1. The CDR3 is 18 amino acids. Germline V lookup: CDR1 ENHRY, CDR2 SYGVKD. V trimming: 7 bases; J trimming: 0 bases; junction bases outside the gene matches: 13. CDR3 sequence (DNA): TGTGCCATCAAGGCTGGGACAGGGGGCGGGGAGAGCTCCTACGAGCAGTACTTC. Residues: CAIKAGTGGGESSYEQYF.

This chain links TRBV7-9 with TRBJ2-1; 9 bases match TRBD2. V shed 5 bases and J 2 bases; nucleotides not matched to a gene: 13. The length of the CDR3 is 18 residues. CDR1 and CDR2 (germline): SEHNR, FQNEAQ (reference sequence). The CDR3 DNA reads TGTGCCAGCAGCCCTGGTGGTAGCGGGAGAGGGGCCTACAATGAGCAGTTCTTC. The encoded protein is CASSPGGSGRGAYNEQFF. The variable domain in full, completed from reference TRBV7-9 and TRBJ2-1, reads DTGVSQNPRHKITKRGQNVTFRCDPISEHNRLYWYRQTLGQGPEFLTYFQNEAQLEKSRLLSDRFSAERPKGSFSTLEIQRTEQGDSAMYLCASSPGGSGRGAYNEQFFGPGTRLTVL.

The chain joins TRBV25-1 to TRBJ1-4; D ambiguous. Looked up from germline, CDR1 is MGHDK and CDR2 is SYGVNS. This CDR3 has 12 residues. Trimming cost V 8 bases and J 5 bases, with 9 bases left between them. The CDR3 nucleotides read TGTGCCAGCGCTATAAGAAATGAAAAACTGTTTTTT. As protein: CASAIRNEKLFF.

This clone showed up just a few times. The V call is TRBV5-4, the J call TRBJ1-5, with D uncertain. Germline V gives CDR1 SGHNT, CDR2 YYREEE (reference sequence). The V end was cut by 2 bases, the J end by 4 bases, with 7 bases between. The CDR3 contains 13 residues. CDR3 loop: CASSFGGNQPQHF. CDR3 coding DNA: TGTGCCAGCAGCTTTGGCGGAAATCAGCCCCAGCATTTT.

This chain connects TRBV20-1 to TRBJ1-1; D may be TRBD1 (5 bases). The germline V gene encodes CDR1 DFQATT and CDR2 SNEGSKA (reference sequence). Trimming took off 3 bases at V and 4 bases at J, with 9 bases between the two ends. The CDR3 consists of 12 residues. This CDR3 reads CSASGQGTEAFF. The DNA for the CDR3 is TGCAGTGCTAGTGGGCAGGGCACTGAAGCTTTCTTT.

The chain employs TRBV24-1 and TRBJ2-3; TRBD1 or TRBD2 may be the D gene (5 bases each). Trimming removed 10 bases at V and 5 bases at J, with 18 bases between. Looked up from germline, CDR1 is KGHDR and CDR2 is SFDVKD. The CDR3 is made up of 14 amino acids. Written as DNA, the CDR3 is TGTGCCACTGGGGACCCCCAAAGGATAGATACGCAGTATTTT. It is translated as CATGDPQRIDTQYF.

This chain uses TRBV29-1 with TRBJ2-1, with 8 bases identical to TRBD2. This CDR3 is built from 13 residues. Trimming at V came to 8 bases and at J to 1 base, leaving 4 bases not matched to a gene. The germline V gene encodes CDR1 SQVTM and CDR2 ANQGSEA. CDR3 nucleotide sequence: TGCAGCCTTAGCGGGGCTTCCTACAATGAGCAGTTCTTC. Its protein product is CSLSGASYNEQFF.

The rearrangement uses TRBV19 and TRBJ1-1; D call uncertain. CDR1 and CDR2 (germline): LNHDA, SQIVND (reference sequence). The CDR3 is 12 residues long. Trimming removed 6 bases at V and 12 bases at J, with 17 bases between. The chain's CDR3 is CASSYLQRESFF. Here the CDR3 DNA reads TGTGCCAGTAGCTACCTCCAGCGGGAATCTTTCTTT. The full variable domain, with the rest looked up from reference TRBV19 and TRBJ1-1, is DGGITQSPKYLFRKEGQNVTLSCEQNLNHDAMYWYRQDPGQGLRLIYYSQIVNDFQKGDIAEGYSVSREKKESFPLTVTSAQKNPTAFYLCASSYLQRESFFGQGTRLTVV.

This chain connects TRBV12-3 or TRBV12-4 to TRBJ2-7, with D perhaps TRBD2 (5 bases). The V end lost 11 bases, the J end lost 6 bases, and 20 bases lay between the germline ends. This CDR3 is built from 13 residues. The CDR3 sequence: CASQTGVAGEQYF. The CDR3, as DNA: TGTGCCTCACAAACCGGGGTGGCGGGCGAGCAGTACTTC.

This chain uses TRBV7-9 with TRBJ1-5; D gene uncertain. This CDR3 is built from 17 residues. Germline V gene sequence: CDR1 SEHNR, CDR2 FQNEAQ (reference sequence). V was shortened by 5 bases and J by 0 bases, with 17 bases between the two germline ends. In DNA, the CDR3 is TGTGCCAGCAGCGTACACGGAGGGCCCTATAGCAATCAGCCCCAGCATTTT. Protein sequence: CASSVHGGPYSNQPQHF.

The V gene is TRBV7-2, the J gene TRBJ2-7, with D possibly called TRBD1 or TRBD2 (5 bases each). Trimming pared 5 bases from V and 8 bases from J, leaving 13 bases between. This CDR3 has 12 amino acids. In germline, CDR1 is SGHTA, CDR2 FQGNSA. In nucleotides, the CDR3 is TGTGCCAGCAGCGGGGACGGCCGTCAGCAGTACTTC. Amino acid sequence: CASSGDGRQQYF.

J is TRBJ2-2 and V is TRBV19, with 7 bases identical to TRBD1. After removal of 4 bases from V and 4 bases from J, the junction contained 3 bases not matched to a gene. Germline V gene data show CDR1 as LNHDA and CDR2 as SQIVND (reference sequence). The CDR3 covers 14 residues. The CDR3 protein is CASSTTGSTGELFF. CDR3 DNA sequence: TGTGCCAGTAGTACGACAGGGTCCACCGGGGAGCTGTTTTTT.

The chain has TRBV6-5 and TRBJ2-7; no clear D. The CDR3 length is 14 residues. The V end was cut by 2 bases, the J end by 7 bases, with 15 bases between. The germline gives CDR1 MNHEY, CDR2 SVGAGI. CDR3 in DNA: TGTGCCAGCAGTTACACAGCCCTCTCCGGGGAGCAGTACTTC. Translated: CASSYTALSGEQYF.

The J gene is TRBJ2-3, the V gene TRBV12-3 or TRBV12-4; maybe TRBD1 (6 bases). V lost 4 bases and J 7 bases, leaving 12 bases between the germline ends. This CDR3 contains 13 residues. The CDR3 DNA is TGTGCCAGCAGTTCCCAGGACAGCAATACGCAGTATTTT. Translating it yields CASSSQDSNTQYF.